This T cell receptor (beta chain) was sequenced in a study of Ad26.COV2.S vaccination and SARS-CoV-2 variants. Study findings and constraints: The placebo group had lower spike-specific TCR breadth than the vaccine recipients did.

About this clone: Its antigen is still unknown.

The CDR3 covers 17 residues. Germline V gene data show CDR1 as SGHTA and CDR2 as FQGNSA. Trimming removed 5 bases from V and 0 bases from J, with 14 bases in between. The protocol was immunoSEQ multiplex PCR, while the TCRdb copy is restricted to in-frame clones and leaves out a portion. The sample includes tens of thousands of clones, 65% to 90% of them seen just once. This rearrangement joins TRBV7-2 to TRBJ1-6; D uncertain. This specimen was peripheral blood, taken after recovery from COVID-19. This receptor was taken from a human donor who had recovered from COVID-19. The CDR3: CASSPRARSSYNSPLHF. The DNA for the CDR3 is TGTGCCAGCAGCCCCCGGGCCAGGAGCTCCTATAATTCACCCCTCCACTTT.